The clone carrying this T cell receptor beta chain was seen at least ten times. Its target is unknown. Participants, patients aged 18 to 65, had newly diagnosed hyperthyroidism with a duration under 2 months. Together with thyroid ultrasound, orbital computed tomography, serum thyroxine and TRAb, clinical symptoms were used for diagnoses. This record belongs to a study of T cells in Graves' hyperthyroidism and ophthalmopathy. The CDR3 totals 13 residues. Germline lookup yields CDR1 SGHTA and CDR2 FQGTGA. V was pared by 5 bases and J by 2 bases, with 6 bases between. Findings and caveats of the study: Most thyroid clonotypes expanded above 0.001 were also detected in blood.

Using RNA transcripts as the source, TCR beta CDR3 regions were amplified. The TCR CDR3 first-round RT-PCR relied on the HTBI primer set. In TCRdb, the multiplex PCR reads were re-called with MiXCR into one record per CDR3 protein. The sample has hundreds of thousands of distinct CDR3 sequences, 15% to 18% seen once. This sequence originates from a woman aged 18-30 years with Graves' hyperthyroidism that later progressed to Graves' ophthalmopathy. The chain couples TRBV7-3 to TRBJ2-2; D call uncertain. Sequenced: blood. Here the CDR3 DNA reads TGTGCCAGCAGCCCCGTAAACACCGGGGAGCTGTTTTTT. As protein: CASSPVNTGELFF.